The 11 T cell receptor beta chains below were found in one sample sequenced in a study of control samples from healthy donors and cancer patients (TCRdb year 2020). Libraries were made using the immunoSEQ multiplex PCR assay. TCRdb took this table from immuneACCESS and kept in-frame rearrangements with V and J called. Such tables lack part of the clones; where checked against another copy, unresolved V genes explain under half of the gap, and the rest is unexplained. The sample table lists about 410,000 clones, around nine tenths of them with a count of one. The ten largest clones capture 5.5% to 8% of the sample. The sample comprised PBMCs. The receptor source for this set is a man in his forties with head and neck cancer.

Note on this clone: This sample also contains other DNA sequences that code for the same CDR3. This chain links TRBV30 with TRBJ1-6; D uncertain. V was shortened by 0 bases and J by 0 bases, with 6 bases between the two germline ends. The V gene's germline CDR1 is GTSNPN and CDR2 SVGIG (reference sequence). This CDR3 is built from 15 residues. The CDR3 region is CAWSVRGSYNSPLHF. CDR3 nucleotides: TGTGCCTGGAGTGTACGAGGCTCCTATAATTCACCCCTCCACTTT.

CDR3 in DNA: TGTGCCAGCAGTTTATCCCCTGACACTGAAGCTTTCTTT. This encodes CASSLSPDTEAFF. The chain is built from TRBV12-3 or TRBV12-4 and TRBJ1-1; D unclear. This CDR3 has 13 residues. V gave up 2 bases and J gave up 3 bases, with 7 bases separating them.

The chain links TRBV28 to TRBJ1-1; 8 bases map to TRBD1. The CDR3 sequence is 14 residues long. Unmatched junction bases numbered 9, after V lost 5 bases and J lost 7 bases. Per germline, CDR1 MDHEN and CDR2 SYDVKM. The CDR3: CASSEPRGRFEAFF. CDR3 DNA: TGTGCCAGCAGTGAACCCAGGGGGCGCTTTGAAGCTTTCTTT.

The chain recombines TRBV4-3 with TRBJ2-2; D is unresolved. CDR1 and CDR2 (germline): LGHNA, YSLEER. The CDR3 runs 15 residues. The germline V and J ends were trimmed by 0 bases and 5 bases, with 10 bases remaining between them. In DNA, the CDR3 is TGCGCCAGCAGCCAAGATGGGTCTGATACCGGGGAGCTGTTTTTT. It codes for CASSQDGSDTGELFF.

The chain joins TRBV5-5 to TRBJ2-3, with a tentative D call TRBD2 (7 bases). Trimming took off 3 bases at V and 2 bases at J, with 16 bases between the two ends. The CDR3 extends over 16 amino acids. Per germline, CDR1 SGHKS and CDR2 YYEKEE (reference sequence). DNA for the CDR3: TGTGCCAGCAGCTCCTACGGGGGGCGCAACACAGATACGCAGTATTTT. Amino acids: CASSSYGGRNTDTQYF.

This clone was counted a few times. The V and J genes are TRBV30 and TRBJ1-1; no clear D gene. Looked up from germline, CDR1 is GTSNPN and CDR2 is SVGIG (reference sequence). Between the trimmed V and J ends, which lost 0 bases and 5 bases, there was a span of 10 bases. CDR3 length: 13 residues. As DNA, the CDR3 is TGTGCCTGGAGTGTAAGCGCGGGAACTGAAGCTTTCTTT. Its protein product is CAWSVSAGTEAFF.

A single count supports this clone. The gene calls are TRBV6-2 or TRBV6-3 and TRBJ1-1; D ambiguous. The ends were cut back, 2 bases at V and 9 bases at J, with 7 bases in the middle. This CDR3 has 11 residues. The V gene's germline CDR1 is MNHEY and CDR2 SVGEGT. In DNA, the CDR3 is TGTGCCAGCAGTTACGCGGGCCAAGCTTTCTTT. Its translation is CASSYAGQAFF.

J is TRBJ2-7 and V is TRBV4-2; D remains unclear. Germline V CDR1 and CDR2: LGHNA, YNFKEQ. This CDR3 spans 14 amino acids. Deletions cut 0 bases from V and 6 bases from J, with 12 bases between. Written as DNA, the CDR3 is TGTGCCAGCAGCCAAGATCTCCAAGGGCGCGAGCAGTACTTC. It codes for CASSQDLQGREQYF.

CDR3 nucleotides: TGTGCCAGCAGCTCAGAAGGGAGCCCCAATCAGCCCCAGCATTTT. Protein: CASSSEGSPNQPQHF. The rearrangement joins TRBV7-2 to TRBJ1-5; no clear D. V gave up 4 bases and J gave up 3 bases, with 13 bases separating them. The CDR3 contains 15 residues. Germline values: CDR1 SGHTA, CDR2 FQGNSA.

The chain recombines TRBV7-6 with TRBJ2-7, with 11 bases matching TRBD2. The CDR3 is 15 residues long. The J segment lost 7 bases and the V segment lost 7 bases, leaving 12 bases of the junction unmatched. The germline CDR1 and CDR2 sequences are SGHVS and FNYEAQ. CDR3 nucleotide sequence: TGTGCCAGCACCCCCTACGAGACTAGCGGGATGGAGCAGTACTTC. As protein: CASTPYETSGMEQYF.

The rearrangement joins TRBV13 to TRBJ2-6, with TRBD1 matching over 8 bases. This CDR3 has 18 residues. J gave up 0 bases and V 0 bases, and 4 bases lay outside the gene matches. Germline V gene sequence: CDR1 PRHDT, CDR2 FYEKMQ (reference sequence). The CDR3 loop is CASSLGTGANSGANVLTF. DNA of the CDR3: TGTGCCAGCAGCTTAGGGACAGGGGCGAACTCTGGGGCCAACGTCCTGACTTTC.